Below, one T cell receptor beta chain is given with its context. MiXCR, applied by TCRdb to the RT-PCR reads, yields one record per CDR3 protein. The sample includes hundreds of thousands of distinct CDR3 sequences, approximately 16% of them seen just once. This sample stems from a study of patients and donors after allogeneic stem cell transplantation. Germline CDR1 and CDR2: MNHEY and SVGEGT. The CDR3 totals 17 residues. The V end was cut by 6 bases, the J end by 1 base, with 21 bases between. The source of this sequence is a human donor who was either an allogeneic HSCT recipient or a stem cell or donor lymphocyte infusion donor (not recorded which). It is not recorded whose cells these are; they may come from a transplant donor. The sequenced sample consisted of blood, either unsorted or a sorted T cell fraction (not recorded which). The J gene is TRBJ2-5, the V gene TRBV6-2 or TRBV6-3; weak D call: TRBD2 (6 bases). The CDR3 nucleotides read TGTGCCAGCAGCAAAAGGGTGGCTAGCGAAACCCAAGAGACCCAGTACTTC. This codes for CASSKRVASETQETQYF.